Each of the 32 T cell receptor beta chains below was sequenced from the same sample in a study of T cell responses to AZD1222 COVID-19 vaccine. This table comes from immunoSEQ multiplex PCR, and its TCRdb copy is limited to in-frame clones, with some not included. The table records 100,000 to 150,000 clones, more than 65% of them present only once. The sample consisted of peripheral blood, taken 28 days after the second AZD1222 dose. The source is an adult who received the AZD1222 COVID-19 vaccine.

This clone appeared a single time. The chain carries TRBV6-1 and TRBJ1-1, with 8 bases matching TRBD1. Germline V lookup: CDR1 MNHNS, CDR2 SASEGT. This CDR3 is built from 14 residues. V was pared by 3 bases and J by 8 bases, with 8 bases of the junction left unmatched. The CDR3 loop reads CASSDRDRFREAFF. The CDR3 nucleotides are TGTGCCAGCAGTGACCGGGACAGGTTCCGGGAAGCTTTCTTT.

The gene calls are TRBV4-1 and TRBJ2-7; no definite D call. Germline CDR1 reads MGHRA; CDR2 reads YSYEKL. V lost 1 base, J lost 10 bases, and 14 bases lay in between. The length of the CDR3 is 13 residues. CDR3 sequence reads: CASSQGPGLGQYF. The CDR3 bases are TGCGCCAGCAGCCAAGGCCCAGGTTTGGGACAGTACTTC.

The chain combines TRBV9 with TRBJ1-1; TRBD1 aligns across 11 bases. This CDR3 has 18 amino acids. The V segment lost 3 bases and the J segment 0 bases; nucleotides outside the gene matches: 10. Germline CDR1 reads SGDLS; CDR2 reads YYNGEE. The DNA for the CDR3 is TGTGCCAGCAGCGCCATGGAAGGACAGGGGGCATTGAACACTGAAGCTTTCTTT. It codes for CASSAMEGQGALNTEAFF.

This clone has only one observation. The CDR3 DNA is TGTGCCAGCATGGTTATAGGGGAACCGGGGAAGTTCTTC. This translates into CASMVIGEPGKFF. The rearrangement uses TRBV27 and TRBJ2-1; the D gene could be TRBD1 or TRBD2 (5 bases each). Germline lookup yields CDR1 MNHEY and CDR2 SMNVEV (reference sequence). The germline V and J ends were trimmed by 7 bases and 14 bases, with 21 bases remaining between them. This CDR3 region has 13 residues.

The rearrangement links TRBV19 to TRBJ1-3; D gene unclear. CDR3 length equals 15 residues. Germline V gene data show CDR1 as LNHDA and CDR2 as SQIVND (reference sequence). The ends were cut back, 5 bases at V and 0 bases at J, with 11 bases in the middle. Here the CDR3 DNA reads TGTGCCAGTAGTGGAATTTACGTCTCTGGAAACACCATATATTTT. Encoded protein: CASSGIYVSGNTIYF.

V usage is TRBV19 and J usage is TRBJ2-1; 9 positions agree with TRBD1. Germline CDR1 LNHDA, CDR2 SQIVND (reference sequence). CDR3 length: 14 amino acids. The V and J ends lost 3 bases and 8 bases, in that order; junction bases with no gene match: 5. DNA for the CDR3: TGTGCCAGTAGTATTGGACAGGGGTGGGATGAGCAGTTCTTC. It specifies CASSIGQGWDEQFF.

A word on this clone: Germline and junction disagree at one end, which may indicate a read error. The V gene is TRBV7-7, the J gene TRBJ2-1; TRBD2 aligns across 11 bases. The CDR3 has 16 amino acids. Germline CDR1 SSHAT, CDR2 FNYEAQ (reference sequence). The CDR3 reads CASSSGLAASYNEQFF. In nucleotides, the CDR3 is TGTGCTAGCAGCTCGGGACTAGCGGCTTCCTACAATGAGCAGTTCTTC.

J is TRBJ2-1 and V is TRBV7-8; 14 bases agree with TRBD2. Germline assignment: CDR1 SGHVS and CDR2 FQNEAQ. V trimming: 5 bases; J trimming: 15 bases; junction bases outside the gene matches: 6. CDR3 length: 13 amino acids. This chain's CDR3 is CASSQGLAGARFF. The CDR3 bases are TGTGCCAGCAGCCAGGGACTAGCGGGGGCCCGGTTCTTC.

In its sample, this clone was seen a few times. This chain joins TRBV6-1 and TRBJ1-3, with D unclear. The CDR3 covers 17 residues. The V gene lost 2 bases and the J gene lost 8 bases, with 22 bases spanning the gap. Per germline, CDR1 MNHNS and CDR2 SASEGT. CDR3 loop: CASSESVLAGGRDTIYF. The CDR3, as DNA: TGTGCCAGCAGTGAAAGCGTCTTGGCAGGAGGTCGGGACACCATATATTTT.

This CDR3 is CASSPLTGGSPLHF. The CDR3 DNA reads as TGCGCCAGCAGCCCGTTGACGGGGGGTTCACCCCTCCACTTT. The V gene is TRBV5-1, the J gene TRBJ1-6, with D possibly matching TRBD1 (5 bases). The CDR3 sequence is 14 residues long. Germline values: CDR1 SGHRS, CDR2 YFSETQ. V dropped 4 bases and J dropped 9 bases, with 14 bases sitting between them.

V usage is TRBV5-1 and J usage is TRBJ1-6; perhaps TRBD1 as D (6 bases). Per germline, CDR1 SGHRS and CDR2 YFSETQ. The CDR3 is made up of 16 amino acids. Trimming took 5 bases from V and 7 from J, leaving 19 bases between them. In DNA form, the CDR3 reads TGCGCCAGCAGGATTGATGGGGGCGCGCCCAATTCACCCCTCCACTTT. Translated, it gives CASRIDGGAPNSPLHF.

J is TRBJ1-6 and V is TRBV5-1; the D gene is possibly TRBD1 (5 bases). The CDR3 sequence is 14 residues long. Trimming took off 4 bases at V and 10 bases at J, with 15 bases between the two ends. CDR1 SGHRS and CDR2 YFSETQ come from the germline V gene. CDR3 nucleotides: TGCGCCAGCAGCGGGTATGGGGCAGAATCACCCCTCCACTTT. Its protein is CASSGYGAESPLHF.

The CDR3 spells CASSPRTANEKLFF. The CDR3 bases are TGTGCCAGCAGCCCCAGGACAGCTAATGAAAAACTGTTTTTT. This chain links TRBV7-2 with TRBJ1-4, with D maybe TRBD1 (6 bases). Germline values: CDR1 SGHTA, CDR2 FQGNSA. V lost 5 bases, J lost 3 bases, and 10 bases lay in between. The CDR3 has 14 residues.

V and J are TRBV2 and TRBJ1-6; 8 bases fit TRBD1. Germline V CDR1 and CDR2: SNHLY, FYNNEI. CDR3 size: 13 residues. J was trimmed by 9 bases and V by 7 bases; bases with no gene match: 5. CDR3 coding DNA: TGTGCCAGCAAAGGACAGGGCATTTCACCCCTCCACTTT. Translation: CASKGQGISPLHF.

The J gene is TRBJ2-3, the V gene TRBV4-2; 9 nucleotides align to TRBD1. The CDR3 runs to 16 residues. The V segment lost 0 bases and the J segment 0 bases; nucleotides outside the gene matches: 1. Looked up from germline, CDR1 is LGHNA and CDR2 is YNFKEQ. The CDR3, as DNA: TGTGCCAGCAGCCAAGAGGACAGGGGCAGCACAGATACGCAGTATTTT. Its protein product is CASSQEDRGSTDTQYF.

The chain is built from TRBV9 and TRBJ2-5, with 8 bases fitting TRBD2. The CDR3 is 15 amino acids. The germline CDR1 and CDR2 sequences are SGDLS and YYNGEE. V lost 3 bases, J lost 3 bases, and 7 bases stayed unmatched. The CDR3 DNA is TGTGCCAGCAGCGGAACCGGGACTAGTAAAGAGACCCAGTACTTC. Its protein product is CASSGTGTSKETQYF. Full variable domain (remainder filled in from reference TRBV9 and TRBJ2-5): DSGVTQTPKHLITATGQRVTLRCSPRSGDLSVYWYQQSLDQGLQFLIQYYNGEERAKGNILERFSAQQFPDLHSELNLSSLELGDSALYFCASSGTGTSKETQYFGPGTRLLVL.

The J gene is TRBJ2-7, the V gene TRBV28, with 9 positions matching TRBD1. CDR1 is MDHEN and CDR2 is SYDVKM in the germline V gene. This CDR3 comprises 15 residues. The V segment lost 9 bases and the J segment 5 bases; nucleotides outside the gene matches: 14. CDR3 sequence: CASQMAGTGNNEQYF. The CDR3 DNA follows: TGTGCCAGTCAAATGGCCGGGACAGGGAATAACGAGCAGTACTTC.

The chain joins TRBV2 to TRBJ2-7, with D perhaps TRBD1 (5 bases). V dropped 4 bases and J dropped 1 base, with 11 bases sitting between them. The CDR3 runs 14 residues. The germline V gene has CDR1 SNHLY and CDR2 FYNNEI. In nucleotides, the CDR3 is TGTGCCAGCAGTGGGCAGGGTCCTTCCTACGAGCAGTACTTC. Residues: CASSGQGPSYEQYF.

The CDR3 protein is CASSPRGRGNTQYF. For the CDR3, the DNA is TGTGCCAGCAGCCCCCGGGGGCGGGGGAATACGCAGTATTTT. The chain carries TRBV11-3 and TRBJ2-3; possibly TRBD2 for D (7 bases). Germline V gene data show CDR1 as SGHNT and CDR2 as YENEEA. CDR3 length equals 14 residues. Trimming left V 5 bases short and J 7 bases short, with 16 bases between.

This chain uses TRBV2 with TRBJ1-2; maybe TRBD1 (5 bases). Trimming removed 8 bases from V and 4 bases from J, with 11 bases in between. Per the germline V gene, CDR1 is SNHLY and CDR2 is FYNNEI. The CDR3 sequence is 12 residues long. CDR3: CASSDSLYGYTF. The CDR3, as DNA: TGTGCCAGCTCAGACAGCCTCTATGGCTACACCTTC.

The genes are TRBV7-3 and TRBJ2-7, with 8 bases aligning to TRBD1. The CDR3 is 14 residues long. With V trimmed by 1 base and J by 6 bases, 5 bases remained unmatched. CDR1 SGHTA and CDR2 FQGTGA come from the germline V gene. The CDR3 protein is CASSLIGQGGEQYF. The DNA for the CDR3 is TGTGCCAGCAGCTTAATTGGACAGGGTGGCGAGCAGTACTTC.

In its sample, this clone was seen a few times. The chain couples TRBV14 to TRBJ2-7; D may correspond to TRBD1 or TRBD2 (5 bases each). The V end was cut by 5 bases, the J end by 6 bases, with 17 bases between. The CDR3 consists of 14 residues. CDR1 and CDR2 from the germline V gene are SGHDN and FVKESK. Here the CDR3 reads CASSGTRGLGEQYF. CDR3 bases: TGTGCCAGCAGCGGTACGAGGGGCCTCGGCGAGCAGTACTTC.

V is TRBV9 and J is TRBJ1-1; D unresolved. V dropped 0 bases and J dropped 2 bases, with 8 bases sitting between them. The CDR3 spans 14 residues. Per the germline V gene, CDR1 is SGDLS and CDR2 is YYNGEE. The CDR3 region has the DNA TGTGCCAGCAGCGTAGGAGGACCCAACACTGAAGCTTTCTTT. As protein: CASSVGGPNTEAFF.

The chain combines TRBV27 with TRBJ1-2; D not certain. Germline V gene sequence: CDR1 MNHEY, CDR2 SMNVEV (reference sequence). Trimming pared 6 bases from V and 4 bases from J, leaving 15 bases between. The CDR3 has 14 residues. The CDR3 DNA follows: TGTGCCAGCAGACCCCGGTGGGATAGCTATGGCTACACCTTC. The encoded protein is CASRPRWDSYGYTF.

V gene TRBV6-5 combines with J gene TRBJ2-1; TRBD1 might be the D (5 bases). Germline V gene lookup returns CDR1 MNHEY and CDR2 SVGAGI. V shed 2 bases and J shed 3 bases, with 11 bases lying between them. This CDR3 comprises 15 residues. The CDR3 nucleotides are TGTGCCAGCAGTTACGCCCAGGGTTTCTACAATGAGCAGTTCTTC. Protein: CASSYAQGFYNEQFF.

The chain is built from TRBV6-5 and TRBJ1-2; 7 bases match TRBD1. V trimming: 5 bases; J trimming: 3 bases; junction bases outside the gene matches: 3. This CDR3 is 13 amino acids long. The germline V gene encodes CDR1 MNHEY and CDR2 SVGAGI. The DNA of the CDR3 is TGTGCCAGCAGTATAACAGGGGACTATGGCTACACCTTC. This codes for CASSITGDYGYTF.

The CDR3 nucleotides read TGTGCCAGCAGTCCCCCATTTGGAAACACCATATATTTT. Translating gives CASSPPFGNTIYF. This chain joins TRBV6-5 and TRBJ1-3; D is uncertain. Germline V gene data show CDR1 as MNHEY and CDR2 as SVGAGI. This CDR3 has 13 residues. Trimming pared 5 bases from V and 3 bases from J, leaving 8 bases between.

On this clone: Germline is not matched at one junction end, which may reflect a read error. J is TRBJ1-1 and V is TRBV7-2; possible D gene TRBD1, 5 bases. Germline lookup yields CDR1 SGHTA and CDR2 FQGNSA. The length of the CDR3 is 12 residues. This CDR3 reads CASSLAPAGQIF. CDR3 nucleotides: TGTGCCAGCAGCTTAGCTCCCGCAGGGCAAATCTTT.

The chain joins TRBV2 to TRBJ1-2, with D perhaps matching TRBD1 (5 bases). The CDR3 contains 14 residues. V gave up 6 bases and J gave up 4 bases, with 15 bases separating them. CDR1 is SNHLY and CDR2 is FYNNEI in the germline V gene. The CDR3 sequence is CASRTGRTVYGYTF. CDR3 DNA sequence: TGTGCCAGCAGGACGGGACGGACGGTCTATGGCTACACCTTC. The full variable domain, its missing parts supplied by reference TRBV2 and TRBJ1-2, is EPEVTQTPSHQVTQMGQEVILRCVPISNHLYFYWYRQILGQKVEFLVSFYNNEISEKSEIFDDQFSVERPDGSNFTLKIRSTKLEDSAMYFCASRTGRTVYGYTFGSGTRLTVV.

The chain employs TRBV14 and TRBJ1-4, with D uncertain. CDR3 length: 16 amino acids. With 0 bases removed from V and 6 bases from J, the gap between germline ends came to 14 bases. CDR1 is SGHDN and CDR2 is FVKESK in the germline V gene. In nucleotides, the CDR3 is TGTGCCAGCAGCCAAGAAGACGGATGGGTTGATGAAAAACTGTTTTTT. It yields the protein CASSQEDGWVDEKLFF.

This clone appeared a single time. This rearrangement joins TRBV5-6 to TRBJ1-4; D not resolved. Trimming left V 4 bases short and J 7 bases short, with 14 bases between. Germline-derived CDR1 and CDR2 are SGHDT and YYEEEE. The CDR3 loop spans 14 amino acids. The CDR3 loop reads CASSSWAGSEKLFF. Here the CDR3 DNA reads TGTGCCAGCAGCAGCTGGGCTGGAAGTGAAAAACTGTTTTTT.

As DNA, the CDR3 is TGTGCCAGCATTTCCCCAGGGTGGAACACTGAAGCTTTCTTT. Its protein is CASISPGWNTEAFF. The chain combines TRBV27 with TRBJ1-1, with D perhaps TRBD1 (5 bases). The CDR3 loop spans 14 amino acids. Looked up from germline, CDR1 is MNHEY and CDR2 is SMNVEV (reference sequence). The V end was cut by 7 bases, the J end by 1 base, with 13 bases between.